These 16 T cell receptor beta chains were sequenced from one sample in a study of CXCR3-negative and CXCR3-positive naive CD8 T cells. Their cognate antigens are unknown. 5' RACE that incorporated UMI labels was used to prepare the TRB cDNA libraries. TCRdb re-called the 5' RACE reads; one entry per CDR3 protein, DNA not given. This table lists around 160,000 distinct CDR3 sequences. Whole-study results and caveats: When CXCR3-positive naive cells were set against CXCR3-negative naive cells, the former had more hydrophobic TRB CDR3s.

Sample: naive CXCR3+ CD8+ T cells from blood. Stated subset: CD45RO-CCR7+CD27+CD95- naive CD8+ T cells expressing CXCR3 (TNR3+). These receptors came from a human donor in good health. Some clones in this sample may be carry-over from other donors' samples.

The chain combines TRBV28 with TRBJ2-1; there is no DNA to check the TCRdb D call of TRBD2. Germline CDR1 is MDHEN and CDR2 is SYDVKM. The CDR3 runs 16 residues. The CDR3: CASSLWTSGRVHEQFF. Variable domain in full (rest from reference TRBV28 and TRBJ2-1): DVKVTQSSRYLVKRTGEKVFLECVQDMDHENMFWYRQDPGLGLRLIYFSYDVKMKEKGDIPEGYSVSREKKERFSLILESASTNQTSMYLCASSLWTSGRVHEQFFGPGTRLTVL.

The CDR3: CATAENTEAFF. The gene calls are TRBV6-2 or TRBV6-3 and TRBJ1-1. This CDR3 contains 11 residues. Germline-derived CDR1 and CDR2 are MNHEY and SVGEGT.

The rearrangement uses TRBV2 and TRBJ2-1; TCRdb outputs TRBD2, but without DNA this stays unchecked. This CDR3 has 14 amino acids. Germline V gene sequence: CDR1 SNHLY, CDR2 FYNNEI. CDR3: CASSSSGSYNEQFF.

This chain connects TRBV7-9 to TRBJ2-7; the TRBD1 assignment by TCRdb is unverifiable without DNA. Germline CDR1 is SEHNR and CDR2 is FQNEAQ (reference sequence). This CDR3 region has 14 residues. CDR3 amino acids: CASSEGARVYEQYF. Based on the CDR3 plus reference TRBV7-9 and TRBJ2-7, the full variable domain is DTGVSQNPRHKITKRGQNVTFRCDPISEHNRLYWYRQTLGQGPEFLTYFQNEAQLEKSRLLSDRFSAERPKGSFSTLEIQRTEQGDSAMYLCASSEGARVYEQYFGPGTRLTVT.

V gene TRBV28 combines with J gene TRBJ2-1; TCRdb selects TRBD1, and the lack of DNA leaves this call unchecked. The CDR3 loop spans 13 amino acids. CDR1 and CDR2 from the germline V gene are MDHEN and SYDVKM. This chain's CDR3 is CASSSRSHDEQFF.

The CDR3 spells CASSSPRRQNNEQFF. The V call is TRBV11-2, the J call TRBJ2-1; lacking DNA, the TRBD1 call made by TCRdb goes unchecked. The CDR3 extends over 15 amino acids. Germline lookup yields CDR1 SGHAT and CDR2 FQNNGV.

The chain couples TRBV6-2 or TRBV6-3 to TRBJ2-2; lacking DNA, the TRBD2 call made by TCRdb goes unchecked. The CDR3 is 14 residues long. Germline lookup yields CDR1 MNHEY and CDR2 SVGEGT. CDR3 amino acids: CASSLEGNTGELFF.

The genes are TRBV7-9 and TRBJ1-2; checking the TCRdb D call of TRBD1 is not possible without DNA. The CDR3 has 16 residues. Looked up from germline, CDR1 is SEHNR and CDR2 is FQNEAQ (reference sequence). The CDR3: CASSSITGQEIYGYTF.

CDR3: CASRSFTDTQYF. The rearrangement uses TRBV19 and TRBJ2-3. The CDR3 is 12 amino acids. In germline, CDR1 is LNHDA, CDR2 SQIVND (reference sequence).

The rearrangement joins TRBV28 to TRBJ2-7. This CDR3 has 14 residues. Germline CDR1 reads MDHEN; CDR2 reads SYDVKM. The CDR3 loop reads CASSLFGSSYEQYF.

The V gene is TRBV12-3 or TRBV12-4, the J gene TRBJ2-2. The CDR3 has 12 residues. This CDR3 is CASARPTGELFF.

The CDR3 loop is CSVHEGIYNEQFF. V and J are TRBV29-1 and TRBJ2-1; absent DNA, TCRdb's TRBD1 call cannot be checked. Germline V lookup: CDR1 SQVTM, CDR2 ANQGSEA. CDR3 length: 13 amino acids.

The J gene is TRBJ2-7, the V gene TRBV27; TCRdb proposes TRBD2, but this gene call is untestable without DNA. The germline CDR1 and CDR2 sequences are MNHEY and SMNVEV (reference sequence). CDR3 length: 14 amino acids. The CDR3 sequence is CASYTSGRSYEQYF.

The rearrangement joins TRBV12-3 or TRBV12-4 to TRBJ2-7; TCRdb's D gene call, TRBD1, goes unchecked for lack of DNA. This CDR3 has 13 residues. The CDR3 spells CASSFTGGSEQYF.

The genes are TRBV5-5 and TRBJ2-1; no DNA is available, so the TRBD2 call from TCRdb remains unchecked. The CDR3 totals 15 residues. The germline V gene has CDR1 SGHKS and CDR2 YYEKEE (reference sequence). CDR3 sequence reads: CARVPSGSFYNEQFF.

The J gene is TRBJ2-1, the V gene TRBV7-6; with no DNA, the TCRdb D assignment of TRBD2 cannot be verified. Germline lookup yields CDR1 SGHVS and CDR2 FNYEAQ. This CDR3 comprises 15 residues. CDR3 sequence: CASSLTSEFYNEQFF. Full variable domain (missing parts from reference TRBV7-6 and TRBJ2-1): GAGVSQSPRYKVTKRGQDVALRCDPISGHVSLYWYRQALGQGPEFLTYFNYEAQQDKSGLPNDRFSAERPEGSISTLTIQRTEQRDSAMYRCASSLTSEFYNEQFFGPGTRLTVL.